This is a list of T cell receptor beta chains from one sample in a study of blood T cell repertoires in COVID-19. The table came from immunoSEQ multiplex PCR; TCRdb's copy has only in-frame clones and leaves some out. The data hold under 300,000 clones, with roughly 89% observed a single time. Material for sequencing was peripheral blood. Source of these receptors: a woman aged 25 to 45 with active or convalescent COVID-19. The CDR3 runs from the conserved cysteine through the conserved F or W. D genes are given only for firm matches. Clone size is given for some rows only: seen once, a few or many times, or a class if the clone is expanded.

clone_size	v_call	j_call	d_call	cdr3_aa	cdr3_nt
NA	TRBV9	TRBJ1-2	NA	CASSVLEYGYGYTF	TGTGCCAGCAGCGTACTTGAGTATGGCTATGGCTACACCTTC
NA	TRBV6-1	TRBJ2-5	TRBD1	CASSDQGGGRETQYF	TGTGCCAGCAGTGACCAAGGGGGCGGACGAGAGACCCAGTACTTC
NA	TRBV5-1	TRBJ2-1	TRBD1	CASSRGQSYNEQFF	TGCGCCAGCAGCCGGGGACAGTCCTACAATGAGCAGTTCTTC
few	TRBV7-2	TRBJ2-2	TRBD2	CASSPDLAGGKKTGELFF	TGTGCCAGCAGCCCCGACCTAGCGGGGGGGAAAAAAACCGGGGAGCTGTTTTTT
NA	TRBV7-9	TRBJ1-5	TRBD1	CASSFDRGPCNQPQHF	TGTGCCAGCAGCTTCGACAGGGGTCCGTGCAATCAGCCCCAGCATTTT
NA	TRBV7-7	TRBJ1-1	TRBD1	CASSLDRGTEAFF	TGTGCTAGCAGCCTTGACAGGGGCACTGAAGCTTTCTTT
NA	TRBV19	TRBJ2-7	TRBD1	CASSQYASGTGGLEQYF	TGTGCCAGTAGTCAATACGCTTCCGGGACAGGGGGCCTCGAGCAGTACTTC
NA	TRBV6-5	TRBJ1-6	NA	CASSYQGLGNSPLHF	TGTGCCAGCAGTTATCAGGGCCTCGGAAATTCACCCCTCCACTTT
NA	TRBV19	TRBJ2-4	TRBD2	CASSRRGGPREAKNIQYF	TGTGCCAGTTCGAGGCGGGGGGGTCCCCGGGAAGCCAAAAACATTCAGTACTTC
NA	TRBV7-2	TRBJ2-1	NA	CASSLQESSYNEQFF	TGTGCCAGCAGCTTACAGGAAAGCTCCTACAATGAGCAGTTCTTC
NA	TRBV4-1	TRBJ2-1	NA	CASSHGPNNEQFF	TGCGCCAGCAGCCACGGTCCGAACAATGAGCAGTTCTTC
NA	TRBV21-1	TRBJ2-5	NA	CASSAGTGWVPETQYF	TGTGCCAGCAGCGCAGGCACAGGGTGGGTCCCAGAGACCCAGTACTTC
NA	TRBV30	TRBJ1-2	NA	CAWSVTGFSGYTF	TGTGCCTGGAGTGTCACAGGGTTCTCCGGCTACACCTTC
NA	TRBV6-1	TRBJ1-5	NA	CASSDPLGQGFQPQHF	TGTGCCAGCAGTGACCCTCTGGGGCAGGGGTTTCAGCCCCAGCATTTT
NA	TRBV9	TRBJ1-6	NA	CASSLLSSGNSPLHF	TGTGCCAGCAGCTTACTGTCCTCGGGTAATTCACCCCTCCACTTT
NA	TRBV28	TRBJ1-3	NA	CASSPGGAFGNTIYF	TGTGCCAGCAGCCCGGGGGGCGCTTTTGGAAACACCATATATTTT
NA	TRBV5-4	TRBJ1-2	NA	CASSLRSEGYGYTF	TGTGCCAGCAGCTTGAGGAGTGAGGGCTATGGCTACACCTTC
NA	TRBV10-2	TRBJ2-3	NA	CASSTGEDTQYF	TGCGCCAGCAGTACGGGGGAAGATACGCAGTATTTT
NA	TRBV5-1	TRBJ2-2	NA	CASSFGGTQAGELFF	TGCGCCAGCAGCTTCGGGGGAACCCAGGCCGGGGAGCTGTTTTTT
few	TRBV2	TRBJ2-5	TRBD2	CASTTSGETQYF	TGTGCCAGCACAACTAGCGGAGAGACCCAGTACTTC
NA	TRBV7-3	TRBJ2-5	TRBD1	CASSLLRGQRETQYF	TGTGCCAGCAGCTTACTCCGGGGACAGAGAGAGACCCAGTACTTC
NA	TRBV18	TRBJ2-3	NA	CASSSARDTQYF	TGTGCCAGCTCATCTGCCAGGGATACGCAGTATTTT
NA	TRBV7-8	TRBJ2-5	NA	CASSLDTRGTQYF	TGTGCCAGCAGCTTAGACACCCGAGGGACCCAGTACTTC
NA	TRBV7-2	TRBJ2-7	TRBD2	CASSLRASGGAYEQYF	TGTGCCAGCAGCTTAAGGGCTAGCGGGGGGGCCTACGAGCAGTACTTC
once	TRBV4-2	TRBJ2-3	NA	CASSHPDLGGTDTQYF	TGTGCCAGCAGCCACCCCGACCTAGGCGGCACAGATACGCAGTATTTT
once	TRBV10-3	TRBJ1-1	NA	CAISEQGRNTEAFF	TGTGCCATCAGTGAGCAGGGAAGGAACACTGAAGCTTTCTTT
NA	TRBV3-1/TRBV3-2	TRBJ2-5	TRBD2	CASSQRQLAGVQETQYF	TGTGCCAGCAGCCAAAGGCAGCTAGCGGGGGTTCAAGAGACCCAGTACTTC
NA	TRBV5-1	TRBJ1-1	NA	CASIGQSNTEAFF	TGCGCCAGCATTGGGCAGTCAAACACTGAAGCTTTCTTT
few	TRBV28	TRBJ1-5	NA	CASRPPGGGNQPQHF	TGTGCCAGCAGACCGCCCGGGGGGGGCAATCAGCCCCAGCATTTT
once	TRBV12-5	TRBJ2-5	TRBD2	CASAPSGVGETQYF	TGTGCTAGTGCCCCAAGCGGGGTAGGGGAGACCCAGTACTTC
NA	TRBV6-5	TRBJ2-3	NA	CASSQMAFTDTQYF	TGTGCCAGCTCCCAGATGGCCTTCACAGATACGCAGTATTTT
NA	TRBV5-1	TRBJ2-5	TRBD1	CASSFDRGAETQYF	TGCGCCAGCAGCTTCGACAGGGGGGCCGAGACCCAGTACTTC
NA	TRBV6-5	TRBJ1-1	NA	CASSYSRGITEAFF	TGTGCCAGCAGTTACTCGCGAGGGATCACTGAAGCTTTCTTT
NA	TRBV28	TRBJ2-7	TRBD1	CASSAPGQGTYEQYF	TGTGCCAGCAGTGCCCCGGGACAGGGTACCTACGAGCAGTACTTC
NA	TRBV7-9	TRBJ2-3	TRBD2	CASSPGTSGVWQYF	TGTGCCAGCAGCCCAGGGACTAGCGGGGTATGGCAGTATTTT
NA	TRBV18	TRBJ2-1	TRBD2	CASSPQRSGGNNEQFF	TGTGCCAGCTCACCACAGCGATCGGGGGGTAACAATGAGCAGTTCTTC
once	TRBV19	TRBJ1-5	TRBD1	CASSLTGVLNQPQHF	TGTGCCAGTAGTCTAACAGGGGTTCTCAATCAGCCCCAGCATTTT